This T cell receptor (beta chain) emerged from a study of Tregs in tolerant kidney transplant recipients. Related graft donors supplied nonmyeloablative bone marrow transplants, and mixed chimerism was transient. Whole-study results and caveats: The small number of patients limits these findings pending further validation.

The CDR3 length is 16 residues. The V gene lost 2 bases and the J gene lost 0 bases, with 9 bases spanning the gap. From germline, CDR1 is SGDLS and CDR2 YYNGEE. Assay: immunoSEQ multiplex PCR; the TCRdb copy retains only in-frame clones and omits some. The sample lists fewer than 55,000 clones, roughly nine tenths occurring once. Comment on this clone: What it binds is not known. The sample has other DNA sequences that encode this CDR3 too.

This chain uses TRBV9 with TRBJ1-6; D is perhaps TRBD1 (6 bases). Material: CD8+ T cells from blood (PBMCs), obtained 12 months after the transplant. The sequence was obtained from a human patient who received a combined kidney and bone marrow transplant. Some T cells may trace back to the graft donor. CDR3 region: CASSVGDTSYNSPLHF. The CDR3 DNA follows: TGTGCCAGCAGCGTGGGGGACACCTCCTATAATTCACCCCTCCACTTT.